A selection of T cell receptor beta chains follows, all from one sample in a study of T cell changes during pregnancy in multiple sclerosis. Libraries were prepared by immunoSEQ multiplex PCR; TCRdb keeps only in-frame clonotypes and omits some of them. The table lists about 22,000 clones, about 90% of them singletons. The material was CD4+ T cells from peripheral blood mononuclear cells, obtained in the third trimester of pregnancy. The origin of the receptors is a female donor in good health, enrolled as a control in a pregnancy study. Both conserved end residues are part of each CDR3. The order of the fields is V gene, D gene, CDR3 protein. D genes are given only for firm matches.

TRBV2	NA	CASSESAGQETQYF
TRBV19	TRBD1	CASSRKAGQGDEQYF
TRBV7-9	NA	CASREPGVLENEQFF
TRBV19	TRBD2	CASSPTLAGGQYNEQFF
TRBV5-1	TRBD1	CASSLAGTGGFETQYF
TRBV9	TRBD1	CASSVEGTDTEAFF
TRBV7-8	TRBD1	CASSPGTGFLSYEQYF
TRBV6-5	NA	CASAPRDSGNTIYF
TRBV2	NA	CASSDWTVNF
TRBV19	NA	CALIGQGTEAFF
TRBV28	NA	CASSSWEVGETQYF
TRBV7-2	TRBD1	CASSLRQGTEAFF
TRBV25-1	TRBD1	CASNPTGAFEAFF
TRBV4-1	NA	CASSQEQGAGNTIYF
TRBV6-5	TRBD2	CASRYRRTSGLRKQFF
TRBV10-3	TRBD2	CAISAPSGGVPGEQFF
TRBV27	TRBD2	CASSRDVDVLAGGFGADTQYF
TRBV7-6	TRBD2	CASSSLAGGQEQYF
TRBV10-3	TRBD2	CAISRAGDGEQYF
TRBV6-6	TRBD1	CASSRGTGDEKLFF
TRBV28	TRBD2	CASSPVAGRGWETQYF
TRBV6-1	NA	CASSEARRTYEKLFF
TRBV7-9	NA	CASSFTPGSYNEQFF
TRBV6-1	NA	CASSESGTGELFF